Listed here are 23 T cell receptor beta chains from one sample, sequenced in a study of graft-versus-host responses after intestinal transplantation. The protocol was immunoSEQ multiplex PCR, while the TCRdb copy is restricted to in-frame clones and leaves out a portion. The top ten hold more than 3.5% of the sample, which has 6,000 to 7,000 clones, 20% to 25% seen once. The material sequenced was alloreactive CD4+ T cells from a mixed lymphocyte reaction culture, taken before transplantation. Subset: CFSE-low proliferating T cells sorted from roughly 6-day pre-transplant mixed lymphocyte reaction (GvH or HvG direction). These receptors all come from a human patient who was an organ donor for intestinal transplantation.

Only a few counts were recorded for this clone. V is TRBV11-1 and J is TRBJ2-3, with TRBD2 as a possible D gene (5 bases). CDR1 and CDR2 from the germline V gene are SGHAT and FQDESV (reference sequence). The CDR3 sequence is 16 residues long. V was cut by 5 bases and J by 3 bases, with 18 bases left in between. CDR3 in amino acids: CASSPIYAGGTDTQYF. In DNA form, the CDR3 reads TGTGCCAGCAGCCCAATCTACGCGGGCGGGACAGATACGCAGTATTTT.

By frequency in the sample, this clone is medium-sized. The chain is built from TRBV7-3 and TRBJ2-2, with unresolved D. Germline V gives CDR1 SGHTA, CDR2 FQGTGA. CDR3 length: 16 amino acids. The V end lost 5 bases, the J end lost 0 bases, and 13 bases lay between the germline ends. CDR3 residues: CASSGLGWPNTGELFF. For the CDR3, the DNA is TGTGCCAGCAGCGGTTTAGGGTGGCCGAACACCGGGGAGCTGTTTTTT.

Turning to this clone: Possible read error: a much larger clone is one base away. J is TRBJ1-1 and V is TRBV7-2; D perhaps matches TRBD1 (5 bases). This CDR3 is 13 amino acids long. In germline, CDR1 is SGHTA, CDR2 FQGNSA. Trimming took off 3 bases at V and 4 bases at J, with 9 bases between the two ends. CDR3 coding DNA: TGTGCCAGCAGCTTCGACAGTGTCACTGAAGCTTTCTTT. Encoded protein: CASSFDSVTEAFF.

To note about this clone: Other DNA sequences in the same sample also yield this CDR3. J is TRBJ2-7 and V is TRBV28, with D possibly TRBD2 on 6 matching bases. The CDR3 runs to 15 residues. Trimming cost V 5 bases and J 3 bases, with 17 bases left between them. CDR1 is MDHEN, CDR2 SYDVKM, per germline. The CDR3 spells CASSPLPSTSYEQYF. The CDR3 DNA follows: TGTGCCAGCAGTCCTCTGCCGTCGACTAGCTACGAGCAGTACTTC.

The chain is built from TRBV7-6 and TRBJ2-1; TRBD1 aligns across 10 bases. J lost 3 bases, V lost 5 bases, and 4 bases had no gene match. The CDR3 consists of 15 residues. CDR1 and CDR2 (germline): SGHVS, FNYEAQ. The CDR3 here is CASSDWTGGYNEQFF. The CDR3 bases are TGTGCCAGCAGCGACTGGACAGGGGGCTACAATGAGCAGTTCTTC.

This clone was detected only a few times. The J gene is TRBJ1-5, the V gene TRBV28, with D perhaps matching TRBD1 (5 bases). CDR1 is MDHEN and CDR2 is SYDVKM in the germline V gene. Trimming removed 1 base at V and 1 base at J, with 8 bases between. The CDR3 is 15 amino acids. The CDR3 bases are TGTGCCAGCAGTTTATCTGGGGGGAGCAATCAGCCCCAGCATTTT. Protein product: CASSLSGGSNQPQHF.

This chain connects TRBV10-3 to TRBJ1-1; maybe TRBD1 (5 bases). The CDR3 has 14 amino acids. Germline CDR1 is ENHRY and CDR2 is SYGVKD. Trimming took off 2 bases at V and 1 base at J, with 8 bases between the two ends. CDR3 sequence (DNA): TGTGCCATCAGTGAGACTGGGGGGAACACTGAAGCTTTCTTT. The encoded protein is CAISETGGNTEAFF.

This CDR3 reads CASSPWTVSGANVLTF. The CDR3 DNA reads TGTGCCAGCAGCCCCTGGACAGTCTCTGGGGCCAACGTCCTGACTTTC. The rearrangement links TRBV7-9 to TRBJ2-6; the D gene is possibly TRBD1 (6 bases). The ends were cut back, 5 bases at V and 0 bases at J, with 11 bases in the middle. The germline gives CDR1 SEHNR, CDR2 FQNEAQ (reference sequence). The CDR3 has 16 amino acids.

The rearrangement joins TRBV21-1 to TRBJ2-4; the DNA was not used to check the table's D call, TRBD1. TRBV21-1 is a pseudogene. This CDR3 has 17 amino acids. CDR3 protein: CASSYWLLQQRKNIQYF. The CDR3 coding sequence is TGTGCCAGCAGTTATTGGCTGCTACAGCAAAGAAAAAACATTCAGTACTTC.

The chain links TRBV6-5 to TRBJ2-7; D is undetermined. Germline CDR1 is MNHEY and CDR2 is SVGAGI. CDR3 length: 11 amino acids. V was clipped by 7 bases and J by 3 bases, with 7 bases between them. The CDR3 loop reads CASIDIYEQYF. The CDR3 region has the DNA TGTGCCAGCATCGACATCTACGAGCAGTACTTC.

CDR3 amino acids: CASMDSYFYEQYF. In nucleotides, the CDR3 is TGTGCCAGCATGGACAGCTACTTCTACGAGCAGTACTTC. The V gene is TRBV27, the J gene TRBJ2-7; a possible D gene is TRBD1 (6 bases). CDR1 and CDR2 (germline): MNHEY, SMNVEV (reference sequence). The V end was cut by 7 bases, the J end by 3 bases, with 13 bases between. The CDR3 spans 13 residues.

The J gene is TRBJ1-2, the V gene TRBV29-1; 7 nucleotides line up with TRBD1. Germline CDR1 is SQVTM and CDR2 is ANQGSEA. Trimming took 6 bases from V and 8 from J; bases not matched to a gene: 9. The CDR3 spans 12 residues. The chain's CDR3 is CSVAPTGEGYTF. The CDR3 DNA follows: TGCAGCGTGGCACCTACAGGGGAAGGCTACACCTTC.

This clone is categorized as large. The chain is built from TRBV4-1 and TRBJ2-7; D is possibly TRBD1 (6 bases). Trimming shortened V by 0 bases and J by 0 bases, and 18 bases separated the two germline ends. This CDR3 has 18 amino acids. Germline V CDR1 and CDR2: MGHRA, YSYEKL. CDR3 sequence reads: CASSQESPRQAASYEQYF. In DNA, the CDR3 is TGCGCCAGCAGCCAAGAATCCCCCCGACAGGCCGCCTCCTACGAGCAGTACTTC.

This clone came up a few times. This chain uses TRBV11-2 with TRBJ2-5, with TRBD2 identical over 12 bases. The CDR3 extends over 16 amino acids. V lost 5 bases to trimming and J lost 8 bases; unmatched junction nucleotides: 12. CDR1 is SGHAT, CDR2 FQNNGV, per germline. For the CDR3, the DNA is TGTGCCAGCAGCCCGGGGACTAGCGGGCTCCCTGAAACCCAGTACTTC. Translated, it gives CASSPGTSGLPETQYF.

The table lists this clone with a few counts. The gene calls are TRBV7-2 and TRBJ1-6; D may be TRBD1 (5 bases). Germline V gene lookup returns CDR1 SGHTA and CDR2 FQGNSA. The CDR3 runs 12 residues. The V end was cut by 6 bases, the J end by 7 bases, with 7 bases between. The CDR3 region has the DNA TGTGCCAGCAGGACAGCGAATTCACCCCTCCACTTT. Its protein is CASRTANSPLHF.

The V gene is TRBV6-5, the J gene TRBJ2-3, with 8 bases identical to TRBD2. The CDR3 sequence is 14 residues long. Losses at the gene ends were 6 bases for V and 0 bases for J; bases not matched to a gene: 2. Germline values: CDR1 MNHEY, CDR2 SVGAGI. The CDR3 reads CASRSSGSTDTQYF. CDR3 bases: TGTGCCAGCAGATCTAGCGGGAGCACAGATACGCAGTATTTT.

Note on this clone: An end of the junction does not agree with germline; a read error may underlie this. The CDR3, as DNA: TGCAGCGGTGAAATGTCGGGGGGGGAAAAACTGTTTTTT. It encodes CSGEMSGGEKLFF. V gene TRBV29-1 combines with J gene TRBJ1-4; a weak D match, TRBD1 (5 bases). Germline values: CDR1 SQVTM, CDR2 ANQGSEA. The CDR3 sequence is 13 residues long. The whole variable domain, filled in from reference TRBV29-1 and TRBJ1-4, reads SAVISQKPSRDICQRGTSLTIQCQVDSQVTMMFWYRQQPGQSLTLIATANQGSEATYESGFVIDKFPISRPNLTFSTLTVSNMSPEDSSIYLCSGEMSGGEKLFFGSGTQLSVL.

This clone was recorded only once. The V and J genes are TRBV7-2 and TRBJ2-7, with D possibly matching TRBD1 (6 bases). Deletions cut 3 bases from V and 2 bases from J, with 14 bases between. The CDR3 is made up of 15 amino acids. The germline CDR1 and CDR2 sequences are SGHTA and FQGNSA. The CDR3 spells CASSFLGGTTYEQYF. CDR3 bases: TGTGCCAGCAGCTTCTTGGGTGGGACAACCTACGAGCAGTACTTC.

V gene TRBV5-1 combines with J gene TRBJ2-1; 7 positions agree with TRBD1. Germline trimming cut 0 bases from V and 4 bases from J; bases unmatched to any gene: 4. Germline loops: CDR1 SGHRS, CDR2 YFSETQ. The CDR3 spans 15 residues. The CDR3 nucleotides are TGCGCCAGCAGCTTGGAGACACAGGGGTACAATGAGCAGTTCTTC. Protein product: CASSLETQGYNEQFF. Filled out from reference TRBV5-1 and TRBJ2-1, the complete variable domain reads KAGVTQTPRYLIKTRGQQVTLSCSPISGHRSVSWYQQTPGQGLQFLFEYFSETQRNKGNFPGRFSGRQFSNSRSEMNVSTLELGDSALYLCASSLETQGYNEQFFGPGTRLTVL.

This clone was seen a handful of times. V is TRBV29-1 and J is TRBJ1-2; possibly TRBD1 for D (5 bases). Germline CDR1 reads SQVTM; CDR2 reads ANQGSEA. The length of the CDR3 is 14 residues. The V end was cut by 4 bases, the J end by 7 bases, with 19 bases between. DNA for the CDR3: TGCAGCGTTGTTTACAGCAGGGTCTTGAGTGGCTACACCTTC. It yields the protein CSVVYSRVLSGYTF.

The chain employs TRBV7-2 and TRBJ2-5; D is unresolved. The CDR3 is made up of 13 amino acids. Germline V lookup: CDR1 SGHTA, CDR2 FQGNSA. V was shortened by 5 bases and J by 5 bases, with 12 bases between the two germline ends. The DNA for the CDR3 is TGTGCCAGCAGCCGAGACTCTTATGAGACCCAGTACTTC. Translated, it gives CASSRDSYETQYF.

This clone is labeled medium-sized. CDR3 DNA: TGCGCCAGCAATCACCCGGGACTAGCGGGAGAGGTTCACGAGCAGTACTTC. Protein sequence: CASNHPGLAGEVHEQYF. This chain joins TRBV10-1 and TRBJ2-7; 14 positions match TRBD2. There are 17 residues in the CDR3. Germline values: CDR1 WNHNN, CDR2 SYGVQD (reference sequence). V lost 7 bases, J lost 5 bases, and 13 bases stayed unmatched.

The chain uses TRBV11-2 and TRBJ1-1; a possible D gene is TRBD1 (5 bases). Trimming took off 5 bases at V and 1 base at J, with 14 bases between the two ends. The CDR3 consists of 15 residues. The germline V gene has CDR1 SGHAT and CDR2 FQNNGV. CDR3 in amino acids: CASSIVGLRNTEAFF. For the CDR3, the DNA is TGTGCCAGCAGCATTGTGGGACTTAGGAACACTGAAGCTTTCTTT.